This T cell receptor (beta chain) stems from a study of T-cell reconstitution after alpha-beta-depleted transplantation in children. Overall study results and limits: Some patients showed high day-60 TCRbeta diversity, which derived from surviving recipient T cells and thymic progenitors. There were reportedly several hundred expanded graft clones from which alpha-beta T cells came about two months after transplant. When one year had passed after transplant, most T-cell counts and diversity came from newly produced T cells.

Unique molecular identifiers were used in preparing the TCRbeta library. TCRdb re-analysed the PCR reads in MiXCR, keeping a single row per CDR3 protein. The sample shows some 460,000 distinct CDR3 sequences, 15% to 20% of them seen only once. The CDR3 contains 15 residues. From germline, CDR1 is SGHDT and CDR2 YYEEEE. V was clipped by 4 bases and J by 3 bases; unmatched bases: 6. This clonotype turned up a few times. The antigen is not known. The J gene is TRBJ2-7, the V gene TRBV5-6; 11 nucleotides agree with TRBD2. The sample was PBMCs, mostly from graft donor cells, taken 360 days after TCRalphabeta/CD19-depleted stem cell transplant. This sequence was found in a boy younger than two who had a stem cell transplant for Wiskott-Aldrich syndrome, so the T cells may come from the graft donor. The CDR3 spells CASSVRLAGIYEQYF. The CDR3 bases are TGTGCCAGCAGCGTTAGACTAGCGGGGATCTACGAGCAGTACTTC.